This TCR beta chain stems from a study of regulatory T cells in long-lasting Graves disease. This clonotype was observed many times. No antigen is known for it. As for time point: newly diagnosed GD, antithyroid drugs for less than 3 months. Isolated PBMC RNA provided the starting material for the TCR library. Construction of the TCR beta libraries employed iRepertoire HTBI primers in conjunction with Arm-PCR of CDR3 regions. TCRdb passed the multiplex PCR reads through MiXCR, listing each CDR3 protein once. The sample records a few hundred thousand distinct CDR3 sequences, 15% being singletons. The ends were cut back, 10 bases at V and 7 bases at J, with 5 bases in the middle. The CDR3 contains 9 residues. Study-level findings and limits: Under persistent disease, TRBV28, TRBJ1-2 and TRBJ2-5 were used preferentially.

This same sample was also taken into another study, of T cells in Graves' hyperthyroidism and ophthalmopathy. That source reports: Thyroid ultrasound, orbital computed tomography, clinical symptoms, and serum thyroxine and TRAb underpinned diagnoses. First-round RT-PCR with HTBI primers amplified the TCR CDR3 region.

J is TRBJ2-1 and V is TRBV12-3 or TRBV12-4; D not certain. Specimen: peripheral blood mononuclear cells (PBMCs), collected at new diagnosis, from a patient treated with antithyroid drugs. This TCR came from a woman in her 40s with Graves disease. The CDR3 spells CATGNEQFF. In nucleotides, the CDR3 is TGTGCCACTGGGAATGAGCAGTTCTTC.